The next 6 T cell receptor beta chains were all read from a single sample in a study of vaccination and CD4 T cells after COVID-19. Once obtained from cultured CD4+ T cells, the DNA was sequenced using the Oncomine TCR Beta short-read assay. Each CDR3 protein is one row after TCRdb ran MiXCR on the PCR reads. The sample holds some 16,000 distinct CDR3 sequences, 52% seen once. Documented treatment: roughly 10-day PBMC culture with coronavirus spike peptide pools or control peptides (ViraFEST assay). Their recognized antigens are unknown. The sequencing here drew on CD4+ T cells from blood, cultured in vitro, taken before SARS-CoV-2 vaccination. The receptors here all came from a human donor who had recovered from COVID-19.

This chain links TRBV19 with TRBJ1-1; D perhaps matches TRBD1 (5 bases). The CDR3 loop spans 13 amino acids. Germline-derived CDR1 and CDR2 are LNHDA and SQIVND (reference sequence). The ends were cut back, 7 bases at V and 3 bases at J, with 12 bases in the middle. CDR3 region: CASTRVGDTEAFF. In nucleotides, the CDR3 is TGTGCCAGTACCCGGGTAGGGGACACTGAAGCTTTCTTT.

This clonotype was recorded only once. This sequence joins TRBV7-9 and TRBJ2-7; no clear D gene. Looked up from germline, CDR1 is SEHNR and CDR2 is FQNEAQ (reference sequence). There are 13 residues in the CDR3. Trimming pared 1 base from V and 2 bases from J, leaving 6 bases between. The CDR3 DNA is TGTGCCAGCAGCTTAGTCGTCCCCTACGAGCAGTACTTC. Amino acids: CASSLVVPYEQYF. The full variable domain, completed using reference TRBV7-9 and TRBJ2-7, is DTGVSQNPRHKITKRGQNVTFRCDPISEHNRLYWYRQTLGQGPEFLTYFQNEAQLEKSRLLSDRFSAERPKGSFSTLEIQRTEQGDSAMYLCASSLVVPYEQYFGPGTRLTVT.

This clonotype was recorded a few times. CDR3 sequence reads: CSARVDPDTEAFF. Here the CDR3 DNA reads TGCAGTGCTAGAGTTGACCCGGATACTGAAGCTTTCTTT. The V call is TRBV20-1, the J call TRBJ1-1; no clear D gene. Germline CDR1 is DFQATT and CDR2 is SNEGSKA (reference sequence). V lost 1 base and J lost 5, with 11 bases in between. The CDR3 covers 13 residues.

In DNA form, the CDR3 reads TGTGCCAGCAGGTTGGGGAGACTTATGAACACTGAAGCTTTCTTT. It yields the protein CASRLGRLMNTEAFF. This chain connects TRBV7-7 to TRBJ1-1; D is unclear. CDR3 length equals 15 residues. With 6 bases removed from V and 0 bases from J, the gap between germline ends came to 14 bases. The germline gives CDR1 SSHAT, CDR2 FNYEAQ (reference sequence).

CDR3 sequence (DNA): TGTGCCAGCAGCCTTCGGACAAACATGAACACTGAAGCTTTCTTT. The encoded protein is CASSLRTNMNTEAFF. The gene calls are TRBV11-3 and TRBJ1-1; tentative D call: TRBD1 (5 bases). The V end lost 5 bases, the J end lost 0 bases, and 13 bases lay between the germline ends. The CDR3 has 15 amino acids. Germline CDR1 SGHNT, CDR2 YENEEA.

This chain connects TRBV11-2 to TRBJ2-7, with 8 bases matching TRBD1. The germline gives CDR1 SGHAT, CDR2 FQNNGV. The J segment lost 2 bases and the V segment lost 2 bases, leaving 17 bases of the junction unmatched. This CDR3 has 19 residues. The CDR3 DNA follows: TGTGCCAGCAGCTTATATGGGTCAGGGGGCGAAAATAAACCCTACGAGCAGTACTTC. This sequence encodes CASSLYGSGGENKPYEQYF.